This TCR beta chain originates from a study (dated by TCRdb to about 2013). TCRdb names Illumina Genome Analyzer IIx as the instrument used. TCRdb took the public reads, trimmed them with fastp at Q25, ran MiXCR for clone calling and kept in-frame beta chains. Every entry covers one CDR3 protein and lists the most common genes and DNA from its rows. For this sample the table gives about 15,000 distinct CDR3 sequences, of which around 34% were detected only once. More than 15% of the sample lies in the top ten. The CDR1 and CDR2 encoded by the germline V gene are LGHNA and YSLEER. V loses 0 bases, J loses 4 bases, and the germline ends lie 6 bases apart. The CDR3 starts with the cysteine, ends with the phenylalanine, and has 14 residues. Of all the DNA, just the CDR3 is kept, 42 bases in frame from base 1. This clonotype was counted many times. The clone's antigen remains unknown. Base qualities were left out, and no much larger clone turns up one base away.

In this chain, TRBV4-3 is recombined with TRBJ2-2; possibly the D gene is TRBD1, per 5 matching bases. Sequencing used blood. The TCR comes from a human donor. The CDR3 sequence is CASSQEQGTGELFF. The DNA sequence follows: TGCGCCAGCAGCCAAGAGCAGGGCACCGGGGAGCTGTTTTTT.